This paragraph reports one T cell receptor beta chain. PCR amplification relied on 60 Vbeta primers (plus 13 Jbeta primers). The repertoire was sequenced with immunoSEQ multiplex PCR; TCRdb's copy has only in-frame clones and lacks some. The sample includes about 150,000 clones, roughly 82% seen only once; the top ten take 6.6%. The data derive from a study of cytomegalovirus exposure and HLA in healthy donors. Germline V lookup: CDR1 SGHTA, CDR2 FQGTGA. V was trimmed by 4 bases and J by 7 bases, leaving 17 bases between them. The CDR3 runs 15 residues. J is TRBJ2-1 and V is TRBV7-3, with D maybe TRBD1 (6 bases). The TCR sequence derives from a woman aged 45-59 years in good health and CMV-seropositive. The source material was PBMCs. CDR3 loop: CASSSFGRQENEQFF. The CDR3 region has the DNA TGTGCCAGCAGCTCCTTTGGGCGACAGGAAAATGAGCAGTTCTTC.